The sequence of this TCR beta chain was determined in a study of tumor-infiltrating lymphocytes in primary liver carcinoma. Study background: The patients comprised men and women between the ages of 30 and 69 years. Sample yields of productive TCRbeta reads, ranging from roughly 3.65 to 8 million, were similar across tissue types.

Findings of the study overall: When set against blood, tumors had a significantly higher top-250-clone fraction (p = 0.039).

Unsorted whole blood yielded the blood RNA, and germline DNA was also extracted. These patients lived with chronic HBV infection and had never been treated. From about 490 ng of total RNA, TCR beta-specific cDNA was reverse-transcribed using a constant-region primer. Three-round nested multiplex PCR performed with slightly modified ARM-PCR produced the TCR beta libraries. Running 10 cycles apiece, the first two PCR rounds relied on TRBV1-TRBV30 forward primers together with a C-beta reverse primer. TCRdb ran MiXCR on the multiplex PCR reads and lists one entry per CDR3 protein. The sample includes 310,000 or so distinct CDR3 sequences, 50% to 60% of them seen just once. The CDR3 adds up to 17 amino acids, both ends counted. Germline loops: CDR1 SGHAT, CDR2 FQNNGV. About this clonotype: No antigen is known for it. Because the CDR3 is missing its conserved closing phenylalanine or tryptophan, this is likely a read error. No DNA is shown, since the ends of the CDR3 on it are uncertain; the CDR3 is the one TCRdb lists.

The source is a woman aged 30 to 39 with primary liver carcinoma and hepatitis B virus infection. The sequenced sample was peripheral blood. This chain joins TRBV11-2 and TRBJ2-1; the table's D gene call, TRBD2, was not cross checked with the DNA. The CDR3 spells CASSLEGGEVTYNEQLL.